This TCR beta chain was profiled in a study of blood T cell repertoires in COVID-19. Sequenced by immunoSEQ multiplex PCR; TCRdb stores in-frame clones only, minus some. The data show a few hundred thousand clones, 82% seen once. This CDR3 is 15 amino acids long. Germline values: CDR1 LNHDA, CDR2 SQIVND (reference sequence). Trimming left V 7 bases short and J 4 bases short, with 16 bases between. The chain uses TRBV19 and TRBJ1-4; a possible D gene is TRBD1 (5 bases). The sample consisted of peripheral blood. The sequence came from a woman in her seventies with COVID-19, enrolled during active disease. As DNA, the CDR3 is TGTGCCAGTACCCCAGGGAGGAGCTATAATGAAAAACTGTTTTTT. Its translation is CASTPGRSYNEKLFF.